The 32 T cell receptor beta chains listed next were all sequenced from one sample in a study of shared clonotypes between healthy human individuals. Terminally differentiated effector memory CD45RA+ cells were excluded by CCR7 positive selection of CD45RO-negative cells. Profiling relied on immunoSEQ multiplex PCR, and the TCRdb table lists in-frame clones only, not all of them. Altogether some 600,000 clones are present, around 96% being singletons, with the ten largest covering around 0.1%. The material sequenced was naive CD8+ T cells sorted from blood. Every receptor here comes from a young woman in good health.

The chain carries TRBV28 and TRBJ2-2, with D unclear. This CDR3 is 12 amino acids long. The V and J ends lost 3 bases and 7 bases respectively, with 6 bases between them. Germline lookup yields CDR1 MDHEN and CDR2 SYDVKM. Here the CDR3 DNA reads TGTGCCAGCAGTTTCAGTGTCGGGGAGCTGTTTTTT. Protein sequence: CASSFSVGELFF.

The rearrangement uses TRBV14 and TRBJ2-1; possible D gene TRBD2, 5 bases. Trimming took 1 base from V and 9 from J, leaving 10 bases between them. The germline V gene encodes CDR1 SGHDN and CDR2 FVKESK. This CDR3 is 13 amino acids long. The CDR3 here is CASSQAEAAEQFF. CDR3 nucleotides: TGTGCCAGCAGCCAAGCTGAAGCGGCTGAGCAGTTCTTC. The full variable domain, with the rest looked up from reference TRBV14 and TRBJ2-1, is EAGVTQFPSHSVIEKGQTVTLRCDPISGHDNLYWYRRVMGKEIKFLLHFVKESKQDESGMPNNRFLAERTGGTYSTLKVQPAELEDSGVYFCASSQAEAAEQFFGPGTRLTVL.

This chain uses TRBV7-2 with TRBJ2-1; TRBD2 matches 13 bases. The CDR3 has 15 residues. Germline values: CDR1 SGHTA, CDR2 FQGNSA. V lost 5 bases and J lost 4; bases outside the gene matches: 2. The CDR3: CASSPGLAGYNEQFF. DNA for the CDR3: TGTGCCAGCAGCCCGGGACTAGCGGGGTACAATGAGCAGTTCTTC.

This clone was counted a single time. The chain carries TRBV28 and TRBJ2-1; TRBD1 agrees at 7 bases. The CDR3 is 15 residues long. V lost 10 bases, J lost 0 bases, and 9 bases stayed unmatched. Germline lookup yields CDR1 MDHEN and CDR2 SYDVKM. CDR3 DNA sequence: TGTGCCACCAAAACTGGGACAGTCTCCTACAATGAGCAGTTCTTC. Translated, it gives CATKTGTVSYNEQFF.

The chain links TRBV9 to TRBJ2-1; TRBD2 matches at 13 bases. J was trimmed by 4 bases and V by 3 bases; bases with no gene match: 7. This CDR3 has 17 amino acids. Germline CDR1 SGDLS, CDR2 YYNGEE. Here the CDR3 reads CASSGLLAGGVYNEQFF. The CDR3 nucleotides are TGTGCCAGCAGCGGCCTACTAGCGGGAGGGGTTTACAATGAGCAGTTCTTC.

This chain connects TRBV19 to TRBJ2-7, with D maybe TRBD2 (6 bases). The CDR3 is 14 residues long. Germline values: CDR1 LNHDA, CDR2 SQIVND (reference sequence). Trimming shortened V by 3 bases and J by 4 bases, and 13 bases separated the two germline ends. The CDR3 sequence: CASSMGGVGYEQYF. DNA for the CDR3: TGTGCCAGTAGTATGGGGGGAGTGGGATACGAGCAGTACTTC.

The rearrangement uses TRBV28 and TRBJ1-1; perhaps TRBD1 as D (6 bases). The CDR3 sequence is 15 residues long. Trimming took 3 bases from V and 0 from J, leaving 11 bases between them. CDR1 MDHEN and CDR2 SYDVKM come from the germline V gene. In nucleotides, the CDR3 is TGTGCCAGCAGTTTCCTCAACAGGGTGAACACTGAAGCTTTCTTT. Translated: CASSFLNRVNTEAFF.

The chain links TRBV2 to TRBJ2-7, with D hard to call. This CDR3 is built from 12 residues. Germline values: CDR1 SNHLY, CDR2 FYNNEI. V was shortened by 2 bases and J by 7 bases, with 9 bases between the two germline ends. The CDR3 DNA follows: TGTGCCAGCAGTGAAAGCTCGAAGGAGCAGTACTTC. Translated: CASSESSKEQYF.

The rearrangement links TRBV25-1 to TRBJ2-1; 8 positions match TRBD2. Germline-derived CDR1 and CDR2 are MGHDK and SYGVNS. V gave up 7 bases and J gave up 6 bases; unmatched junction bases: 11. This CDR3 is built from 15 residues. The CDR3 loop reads CASTRRDTSGNEQFF. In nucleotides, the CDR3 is TGTGCCAGCACACGCCGGGACACTAGCGGCAATGAGCAGTTCTTC.

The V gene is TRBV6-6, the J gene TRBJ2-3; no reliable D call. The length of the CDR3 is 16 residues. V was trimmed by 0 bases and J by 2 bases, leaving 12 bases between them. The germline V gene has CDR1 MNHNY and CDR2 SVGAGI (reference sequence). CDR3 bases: TGTGCCAGCAGTTACTCGCCGGAAAACCCCACAGATACGCAGTATTTT. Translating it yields CASSYSPENPTDTQYF.

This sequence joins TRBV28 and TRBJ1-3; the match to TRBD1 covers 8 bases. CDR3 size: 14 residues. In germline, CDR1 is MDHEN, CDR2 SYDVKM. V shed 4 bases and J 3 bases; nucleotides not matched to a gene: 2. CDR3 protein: CASSYRGIGNTIYF. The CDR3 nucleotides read TGTGCCAGCAGTTACAGGGGGATTGGAAACACCATATATTTT.

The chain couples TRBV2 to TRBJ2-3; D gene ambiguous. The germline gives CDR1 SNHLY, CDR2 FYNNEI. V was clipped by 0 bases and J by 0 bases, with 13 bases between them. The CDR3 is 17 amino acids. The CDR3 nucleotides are TGTGCCAGCAGTGAAGCTATGGCAGTTGGAAGCACAGATACGCAGTATTTT. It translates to CASSEAMAVGSTDTQYF.

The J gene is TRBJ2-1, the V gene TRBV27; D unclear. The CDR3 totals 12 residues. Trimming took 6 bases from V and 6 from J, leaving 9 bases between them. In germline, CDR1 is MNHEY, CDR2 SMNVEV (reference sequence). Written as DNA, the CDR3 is TGTGCCAGCAGCAATTTTCGCAATGAGCAGTTCTTC. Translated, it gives CASSNFRNEQFF.

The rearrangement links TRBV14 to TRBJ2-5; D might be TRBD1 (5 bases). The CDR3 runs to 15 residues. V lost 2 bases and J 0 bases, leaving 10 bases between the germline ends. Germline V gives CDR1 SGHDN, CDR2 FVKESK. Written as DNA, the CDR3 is TGTGCCAGCAGCCAACTAAAGACAGACCAAGAGACCCAGTACTTC. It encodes CASSQLKTDQETQYF. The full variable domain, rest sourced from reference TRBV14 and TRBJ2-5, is EAGVTQFPSHSVIEKGQTVTLRCDPISGHDNLYWYRRVMGKEIKFLLHFVKESKQDESGMPNNRFLAERTGGTYSTLKVQPAELEDSGVYFCASSQLKTDQETQYFGPGTRLLVL.

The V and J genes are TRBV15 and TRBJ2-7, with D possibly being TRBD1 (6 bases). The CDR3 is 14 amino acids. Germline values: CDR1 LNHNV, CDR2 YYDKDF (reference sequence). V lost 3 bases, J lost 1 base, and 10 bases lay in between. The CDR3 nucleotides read TGTGCCACCAGCAGGTACAGGGATTCCTACGAGCAGTACTTC. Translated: CATSRYRDSYEQYF.

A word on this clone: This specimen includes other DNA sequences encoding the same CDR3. DNA for the CDR3: TGTGCCTGGAGTGTAAGGGTGAGCAATCAGCCCCAGCATTTT. Translated, it gives CAWSVRVSNQPQHF. The V call is TRBV30, the J call TRBJ1-5; D is unresolved. The V gene's germline CDR1 is GTSNPN and CDR2 SVGIG (reference sequence). There are 14 residues in the CDR3. V shed 0 bases and J shed 1 base, with 7 bases lying between them.

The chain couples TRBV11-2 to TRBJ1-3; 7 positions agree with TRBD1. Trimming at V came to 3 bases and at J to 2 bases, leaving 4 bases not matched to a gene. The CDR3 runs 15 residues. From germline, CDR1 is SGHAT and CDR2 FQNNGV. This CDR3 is CASSFHQGAGNTIYF. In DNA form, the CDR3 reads TGTGCCAGCAGCTTCCACCAGGGGGCTGGAAACACCATATATTTT.

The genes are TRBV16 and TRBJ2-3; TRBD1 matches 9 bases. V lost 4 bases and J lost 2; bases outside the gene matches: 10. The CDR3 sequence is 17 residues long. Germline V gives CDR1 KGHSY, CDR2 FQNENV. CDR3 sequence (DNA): TGTGCCAGCAGCCGACCAGGACAGGGGCCCCCCACAGATACGCAGTATTTT. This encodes CASSRPGQGPPTDTQYF.

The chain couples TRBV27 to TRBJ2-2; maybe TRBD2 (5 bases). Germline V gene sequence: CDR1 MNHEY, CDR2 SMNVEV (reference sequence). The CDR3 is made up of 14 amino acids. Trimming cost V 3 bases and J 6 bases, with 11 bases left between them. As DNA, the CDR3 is TGTGCCAGCAGTTTGGCGGAGGTCCCCGGGGAGCTGTTTTTT. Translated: CASSLAEVPGELFF.

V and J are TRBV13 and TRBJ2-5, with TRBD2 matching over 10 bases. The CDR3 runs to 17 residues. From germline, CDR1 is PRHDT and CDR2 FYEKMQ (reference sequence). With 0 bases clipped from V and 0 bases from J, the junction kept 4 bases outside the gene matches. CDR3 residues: CASSLGLAGLYQETQYF. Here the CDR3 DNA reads TGTGCCAGCAGCTTAGGACTAGCGGGGCTGTACCAAGAGACCCAGTACTTC.

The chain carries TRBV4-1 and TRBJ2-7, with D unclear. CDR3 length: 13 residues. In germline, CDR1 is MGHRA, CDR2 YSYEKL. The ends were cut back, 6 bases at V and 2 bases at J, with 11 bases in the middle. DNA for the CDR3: TGCGCCAGCAGTGAGATTTTCCCCTACGAGCAGTACTTC. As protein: CASSEIFPYEQYF.

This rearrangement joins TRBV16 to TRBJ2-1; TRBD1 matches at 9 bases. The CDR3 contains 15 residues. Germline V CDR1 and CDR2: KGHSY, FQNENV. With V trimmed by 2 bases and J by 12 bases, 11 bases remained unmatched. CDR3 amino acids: CASSQPTGGSHWQFF. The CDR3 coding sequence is TGTGCCAGCAGCCAACCCACAGGGGGCTCGCATTGGCAGTTCTTC.

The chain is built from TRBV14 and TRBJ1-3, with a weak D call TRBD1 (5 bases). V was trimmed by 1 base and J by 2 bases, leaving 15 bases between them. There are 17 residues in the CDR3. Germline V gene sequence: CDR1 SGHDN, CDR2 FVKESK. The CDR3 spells CASSQAGAPFAGNTIYF. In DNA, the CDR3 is TGTGCCAGCAGCCAAGCTGGGGCTCCCTTCGCTGGAAACACCATATATTTT.

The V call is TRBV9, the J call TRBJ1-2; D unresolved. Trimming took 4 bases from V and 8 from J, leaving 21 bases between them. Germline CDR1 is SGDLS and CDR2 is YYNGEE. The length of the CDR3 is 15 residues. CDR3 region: CASSTQDAASGGYTF. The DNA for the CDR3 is TGTGCCAGCAGCACCCAGGACGCAGCATCAGGCGGCTACACCTTC.

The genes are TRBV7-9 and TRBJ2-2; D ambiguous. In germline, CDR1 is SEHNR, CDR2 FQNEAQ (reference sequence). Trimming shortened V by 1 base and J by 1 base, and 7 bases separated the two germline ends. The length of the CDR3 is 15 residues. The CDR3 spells CASSLESGNTGELFF. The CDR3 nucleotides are TGTGCCAGCAGCTTAGAATCCGGGAACACCGGGGAGCTGTTTTTT.

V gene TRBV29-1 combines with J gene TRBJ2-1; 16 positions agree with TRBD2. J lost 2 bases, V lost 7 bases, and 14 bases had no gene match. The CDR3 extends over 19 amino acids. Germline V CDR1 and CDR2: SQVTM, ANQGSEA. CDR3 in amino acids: CSGTGTSGRAHSTYNEQFF. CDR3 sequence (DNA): TGCAGCGGAACCGGGACTAGCGGGAGGGCTCACTCAACCTACAATGAGCAGTTCTTC.

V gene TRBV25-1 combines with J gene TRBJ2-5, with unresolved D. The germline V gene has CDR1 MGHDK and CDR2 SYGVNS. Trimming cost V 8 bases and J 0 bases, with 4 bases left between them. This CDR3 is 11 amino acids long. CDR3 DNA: TGTGCCAGCGGGTACCAAGAGACCCAGTACTTC. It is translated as CASGYQETQYF.

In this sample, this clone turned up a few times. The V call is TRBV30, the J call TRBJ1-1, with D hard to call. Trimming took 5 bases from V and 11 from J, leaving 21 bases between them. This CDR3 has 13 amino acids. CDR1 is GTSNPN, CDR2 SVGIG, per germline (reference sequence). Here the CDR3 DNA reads TGTGCCTGGGGTTCTATCGGGGTTGAAGGGGCTTTCTTT. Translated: CAWGSIGVEGAFF.

The CDR3 DNA sequence: TGTGCCAGCAGCGTAGGGACAGGGGCTTTTGGTGGAAACACCATATATTTT. Amino acids: CASSVGTGAFGGNTIYF. The chain is built from TRBV9 and TRBJ1-3; 9 bases align to TRBD1. The V and J ends lost 0 bases and 3 bases, in that order; junction bases with no gene match: 7. The CDR3 sequence is 17 residues long. In germline, CDR1 is SGDLS, CDR2 YYNGEE.

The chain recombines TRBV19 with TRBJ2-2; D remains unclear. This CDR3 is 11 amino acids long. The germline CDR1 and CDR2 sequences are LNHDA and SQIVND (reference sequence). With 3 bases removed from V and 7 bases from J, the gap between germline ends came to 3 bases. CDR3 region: CASSIIGELFF. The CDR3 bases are TGTGCCAGTAGTATTATCGGGGAGCTGTTTTTT.

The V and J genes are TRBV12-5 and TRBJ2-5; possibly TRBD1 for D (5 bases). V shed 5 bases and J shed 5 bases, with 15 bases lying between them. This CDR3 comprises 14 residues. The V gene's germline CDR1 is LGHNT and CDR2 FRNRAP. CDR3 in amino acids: CASGPPRAGETQYF. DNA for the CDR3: TGTGCTAGTGGTCCCCCCCGGGCAGGGGAGACCCAGTACTTC. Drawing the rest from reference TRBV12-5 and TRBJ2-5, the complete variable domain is DARVTQTPRHKVTEMGQEVTMRCQPILGHNTVFWYRQTMMQGLELLAYFRNRAPLDDSGMPKDRFSAEMPDATLATLKIQPSEPRDSAVYFCASGPPRAGETQYFGPGTRLLVL.

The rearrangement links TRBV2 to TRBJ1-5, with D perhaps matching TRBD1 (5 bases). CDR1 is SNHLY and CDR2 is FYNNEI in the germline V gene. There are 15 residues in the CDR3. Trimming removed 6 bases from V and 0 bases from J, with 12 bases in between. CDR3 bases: TGTGCCAGCAGCGGGACGGACAATAGCAATCAGCCCCAGCATTTT. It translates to CASSGTDNSNQPQHF.